Following are 13 T cell receptor beta chains from one sample sequenced in a study of blood T cell repertoires in COVID-19. The method was immunoSEQ multiplex PCR; TCRdb's version includes in-frame clones alone and lacks a portion of them. The sample lists about 45,000 clones, around 85% seen once, with 30% to 35% in the top ten. Sequencing was carried out using peripheral blood. These TCRs come from a woman older than 75 with acute or convalescent COVID-19.

This chain links TRBV29-1 with TRBJ1-5; D perhaps matches TRBD1 (5 bases). CDR1 and CDR2 from the germline V gene are SQVTM and ANQGSEA. V was cut by 4 bases and J by 5 bases, with 15 bases left in between. This CDR3 is 14 amino acids long. The CDR3 DNA reads TGCAGCGTTGGAGCAAACGTAGGGGATCAGCCCCAGCATTTT. Its protein product is CSVGANVGDQPQHF.

The J gene is TRBJ2-3, the V gene TRBV19; D perhaps matches TRBD2 (5 bases). V lost 3 bases and J 2 bases, leaving 9 bases between the germline ends. Germline V gene data show CDR1 as LNHDA and CDR2 as SQIVND (reference sequence). The CDR3 is made up of 14 amino acids. The chain's CDR3 is CASSIMGDTDTQYF. Written as DNA, the CDR3 is TGTGCCAGTAGTATTATGGGAGACACAGATACGCAGTATTTT. The full variable domain, rest sourced from reference TRBV19 and TRBJ2-3, is DGGITQSPKYLFRKEGQNVTLSCEQNLNHDAMYWYRQDPGQGLRLIYYSQIVNDFQKGDIAEGYSVSREKKESFPLTVTSAQKNPTAFYLCASSIMGDTDTQYFGPGTRLTVL.

The chain employs TRBV30 and TRBJ1-3; D perhaps matches TRBD1 (5 bases). The CDR3 length is 13 residues. Trimming cost V 4 bases and J 4 bases, with 11 bases left between them. Per the germline V gene, CDR1 is GTSNPN and CDR2 is SVGIG (reference sequence). The CDR3 DNA reads TGTGCCTGGACAGGGTTGGGGGGAAACACCATATATTTT. Protein product: CAWTGLGGNTIYF. The full variable domain, in which reference TRBV30 and TRBJ1-3 provide the parts outside the CDR3, is SQTIHQWPATLVQPVGSPLSLECTVEGTSNPNLYWYRQAAGRGLQLLFYSVGIGQISSEVPQNLSASRPQDRQFILSSKKLLLSDSGFYLCAWTGLGGNTIYFGEGSWLTVV.

The sample holds one count of this clone. The chain combines TRBV6-5 with TRBJ1-2; 7 bases map to TRBD1. Unmatched junction bases numbered 6, after V lost 4 bases and J lost 1 base. The CDR3 spans 15 residues. The germline V gene encodes CDR1 MNHEY and CDR2 SVGAGI. DNA for the CDR3: TGTGCCAGCAGTTTCAGACAGGGACGTAACTATGGCTACACCTTC. Its protein is CASSFRQGRNYGYTF.

V usage is TRBV7-2 and J usage is TRBJ2-2, with TRBD1 as a possible D gene (5 bases). Trimming took off 5 bases at V and 3 bases at J, with 13 bases between the two ends. The CDR3 is 15 residues long. The germline V gene encodes CDR1 SGHTA and CDR2 FQGNSA. The CDR3 region is CASSPWGIDTGELFF. CDR3 bases: TGTGCCAGCAGCCCATGGGGCATCGACACCGGGGAGCTGTTTTTT.

CDR3 DNA: TGTGCCAGCGGCGGGACAGGCAGAACAGATACGCAGTATTTT. Translated, it gives CASGGTGRTDTQYF. The chain has TRBV18 and TRBJ2-3; 8 positions match TRBD1. The germline V gene encodes CDR1 KGHSH and CDR2 LQKENI. This CDR3 region has 14 residues. J gave up 3 bases and V 8 bases, and 7 bases lay outside the gene matches.

V is TRBV30 and J is TRBJ2-3; no firm D call. The CDR3 totals 13 residues. CDR1 is GTSNPN, CDR2 SVGIG, per germline (reference sequence). The V gene lost 1 base and the J gene lost 7 bases, with 12 bases spanning the gap. The CDR3: CAWSAWPANTQYF. CDR3 sequence (DNA): TGTGCCTGGAGTGCCTGGCCCGCAAATACGCAGTATTTT.

The genes are TRBV28 and TRBJ1-6; 8 bases are a match to TRBD1. CDR1 is MDHEN, CDR2 SYDVKM, per germline. Trimming removed 6 bases from V and 12 bases from J; junction bases left unmatched: 10. The length of the CDR3 is 14 residues. CDR3 in DNA: TGTGCCAGCAGCCCCGGGACAGGAAAACAACCCCTCCACTTT. This encodes CASSPGTGKQPLHF.

The gene calls are TRBV30 and TRBJ2-1; 7 nucleotides align to TRBD2. Germline trimming cut 2 bases from V and 6 bases from J; bases unmatched to any gene: 4. Germline V CDR1 and CDR2: GTSNPN, SVGIG (reference sequence). This CDR3 region has 13 residues. The CDR3 here is CAWSWASGNEQFF. CDR3 nucleotides: TGTGCCTGGAGTTGGGCTAGCGGCAATGAGCAGTTCTTC.

V is TRBV24-1 and J is TRBJ2-2, with 7 bases that match TRBD2. Germline V gives CDR1 KGHDR, CDR2 SFDVKD. V lost 4 bases, J lost 6 bases, and 13 bases stayed unmatched. This CDR3 has 17 amino acids. In DNA, the CDR3 is TGTGCCACCAGTGAAACTCGACTAGCTGACGGGTCCGGGGAGCTGTTTTTT. Amino acid sequence: CATSETRLADGSGELFF.

DNA of the CDR3: TGTGCCAGCTCAGCCACCGGACAGTCTGGAGATAGTTCACCCCTCCACTTT. Amino acids: CASSATGQSGDSSPLHF. This chain uses TRBV18 with TRBJ1-6, with D perhaps matching TRBD1 (6 bases). V was cut by 5 bases and J by 9 bases, with 23 bases left in between. Germline V gene sequence: CDR1 KGHSH, CDR2 LQKENI. The CDR3 covers 17 residues.

This clone was counted once. V and J are TRBV5-1 and TRBJ2-5, with a tentative D call TRBD1 (6 bases). This CDR3 contains 17 residues. Trimming pared 4 bases from V and 7 bases from J, leaving 26 bases between. The germline gives CDR1 SGHRS, CDR2 YFSETQ. In DNA form, the CDR3 reads TGCGCCAGCAGCCTGGAATCGGTCAGGGGTATATTGGGGACCCAGTACTTC. Translated, it gives CASSLESVRGILGTQYF.

V gene TRBV6-5 combines with J gene TRBJ1-5; the D gene is possibly TRBD1 (6 bases). Per the germline V gene, CDR1 is MNHEY and CDR2 is SVGAGI. The CDR3 totals 15 residues. V lost 4 bases and J 1 base, leaving 11 bases between the germline ends. The CDR3 sequence: CASSLSGESNQPQHF. The DNA for the CDR3 is TGTGCCAGCAGTTTGTCAGGGGAGAGCAATCAGCCCCAGCATTTT.